This T cell receptor (beta chain) emerged from a study of T cells expressing NK-cell markers. General study points: The CD3+CD56-NKG2C+ fraction of a few donors was likewise dominated by these clonotypes. The share of CD8+ T cells held by dominant NKG2C+ clonotypes was about 1.0-8% in roughly 6 donors.

This CDR3 has 11 amino acids. From germline, CDR1 is MNHEY and CDR2 SMNVEV (reference sequence). UMI-tagged 5'RACE template switching yielded the TCR beta cDNA. TCRdb derives one entry per CDR3 protein from the 5' RACE reads, leaving out DNA. The data include about 150,000 distinct CDR3 sequences; the top ten clones carry around a third. A word on this clonotype: The target antigen is unknown.

The sample was blood T cells: a sorted CD56 or NKG2C T cell subset, CD4+ or CD8+ T cells, or bulk PBMC T cells (not recorded which). The receptor was derived from a woman aged 45-65 years in good health. V and J are TRBV27 and TRBJ2-7; the TRBD2 assignment by TCRdb is unverifiable without DNA. The chain's CDR3 is CASSLGAHHVF.